A selection of T cell receptor beta chains follows, all from one sample in a study of vaccination effects on CD4 cells after COVID-19. The table came from immunoSEQ multiplex PCR; TCRdb's copy has only in-frame clones and leaves some out. The table records 50,000 or so clones, over 60% of them present only once. Which antigens these TCRs recognize remains unknown. Source: CD4+ T cells from PBMCs cultured without peptide, taken after COVID-19 vaccination. The receptor set was obtained from a human donor who had a prior SARS-CoV-2 infection. The CDR3 runs from the conserved cysteine through the conserved F or W. D genes are given only for firm matches. Some rows have no size entry. The others give once, few or many, or a class for an expanded clone.

v_call: TRBV5-1
d_call: -
clone_size: -
j_call: TRBJ2-5
cdr3_nt: TGCGCCAGCAGCGCTGGGACCGCCCAAGAGACCCAGTACTTC
cdr3_aa: CASSAGTAQETQYF

v_call: TRBV5-5
d_call: TRBD1
clone_size: -
j_call: TRBJ1-1
cdr3_nt: TGTGCCAGCAGCTTAGGACAGGTCACGACTGAAGCTTTCTTT
cdr3_aa: CASSLGQVTTEAFF

v_call: TRBV3-1/TRBV3-2
d_call: TRBD1
clone_size: -
j_call: TRBJ2-7
cdr3_nt: TGTGCCAGCATGGAGGCAGGGGGCGGGGTACCCTACGAGCAGTACTTC
cdr3_aa: CASMEAGGGVPYEQYF

v_call: TRBV25-1
d_call: -
clone_size: -
j_call: TRBJ2-7
cdr3_nt: TGTGCCAGCAGTGACGGGTTCGACGAGCAGTACTTC
cdr3_aa: CASSDGFDEQYF

v_call: TRBV6-2/TRBV6-3
d_call: -
clone_size: -
j_call: TRBJ2-5
cdr3_nt: TGTGCCAGCAGTTACTATGAGACCCAGTACTTC
cdr3_aa: CASSYYETQYF

v_call: TRBV9
d_call: -
clone_size: -
j_call: TRBJ2-1
cdr3_nt: TGTGCCAGCAGCGTAGCGGCTAGCGTCAATGAGCAGTTCTTC
cdr3_aa: CASSVAASVNEQFF

v_call: TRBV15
d_call: TRBD2
clone_size: -
j_call: TRBJ2-7
cdr3_nt: TGTGCCACCAGCAGAGGTAGCGGGGGATCGCCCTACGAGCAGTACTTC
cdr3_aa: CATSRGSGGSPYEQYF

v_call: TRBV6-2/TRBV6-3
d_call: -
clone_size: -
j_call: TRBJ2-7
cdr3_nt: TGTGCCAGCAGTTCGACCGCAGGATGGGGCTCCTACGAGCAGTACTTC
cdr3_aa: CASSSTAGWGSYEQYF

v_call: TRBV6-1
d_call: -
clone_size: -
j_call: TRBJ2-1
cdr3_nt: TGTGCCAGCAGTGAAGCAAGGCGGGCCTCCTACAATGAGCAGTTCTTC
cdr3_aa: CASSEARRASYNEQFF

v_call: TRBV12-5
d_call: -
clone_size: -
j_call: TRBJ2-7
cdr3_nt: TGTGCTAGTGCCTCGGGGCTCGAACGCGGCTACGAGCAGTACTTC
cdr3_aa: CASASGLERGYEQYF

v_call: TRBV3-1/TRBV3-2
d_call: TRBD1
clone_size: -
j_call: TRBJ1-1
cdr3_nt: TGTGCCAGCAGCCCCGGGACAGGGGGCACTGAAGCTTTCTTT
cdr3_aa: CASSPGTGGTEAFF

v_call: TRBV11-2
d_call: TRBD1
clone_size: -
j_call: TRBJ2-1
cdr3_nt: TGTGCCAGCAGCATGGGACAGGGGGCCGGGGAGCAGTTCTTC
cdr3_aa: CASSMGQGAGEQFF

v_call: TRBV5-4
d_call: -
clone_size: -
j_call: TRBJ1-2
cdr3_nt: TGTGCCAGCAGCCCGCTCCCACGACAGGAGAAAAACTATGGCTACACCTTC
cdr3_aa: CASSPLPRQEKNYGYTF

v_call: TRBV25-1
d_call: TRBD1
clone_size: once
j_call: TRBJ2-1
cdr3_nt: TGTGCCAGCAGTGACTCCGGGACAGGAAGCTCCTACAATGAGCAGTTCTTC
cdr3_aa: CASSDSGTGSSYNEQFF

v_call: TRBV6-2/TRBV6-3
d_call: TRBD1
clone_size: -
j_call: TRBJ2-3
cdr3_nt: TGTGCCAGCAGTTCCCACGTGGGACAGGGGTCAGATACGCAGTATTTT
cdr3_aa: CASSSHVGQGSDTQYF

v_call: TRBV18
d_call: -
clone_size: few
j_call: TRBJ2-7
cdr3_nt: TGTGCCAGCTCGCCTACGACGGCGGAGCAGTACTTC
cdr3_aa: CASSPTTAEQYF

v_call: TRBV5-5
d_call: TRBD1
clone_size: -
j_call: TRBJ2-7
cdr3_nt: TGTGCCAGCAGCTTGTGGGGACAGGGGACCTACGAGCAGTACTTC
cdr3_aa: CASSLWGQGTYEQYF

v_call: TRBV6-1
d_call: -
clone_size: -
j_call: TRBJ1-3
cdr3_nt: TGTGCCAGCAGTGAAGAGCCAGGAAACACCATATATTTT
cdr3_aa: CASSEEPGNTIYF

v_call: TRBV4-1
d_call: -
clone_size: medium-sized
j_call: TRBJ2-7
cdr3_nt: TGCGCCAGCAGCCGGACCCGGGCCCAACCCAACGAGCAGTACTTC
cdr3_aa: CASSRTRAQPNEQYF

v_call: TRBV5-6
d_call: TRBD1
clone_size: -
j_call: TRBJ1-2
cdr3_nt: TGTGCCAGCAGCTCGCCAAGGACAGGACGGTATGGCTACACCTTC
cdr3_aa: CASSSPRTGRYGYTF

v_call: TRBV5-6
d_call: -
clone_size: -
j_call: TRBJ1-1
cdr3_nt: TGTGCCAGCAGCTCGCTAAGACAAGTTGGGACTGAAGCTTTCTTT
cdr3_aa: CASSSLRQVGTEAFF

v_call: TRBV21-1
d_call: -
clone_size: -
j_call: TRBJ2-1
cdr3_nt: TGTGCCAGCAGCAAAAGGGAGCGGGGGGAGAAAAGGTGTTCCTACAATGAGCAGTTCTTC
cdr3_aa: CASSKRERGEKRCSYNEQFF

v_call: TRBV4-1
d_call: TRBD2
clone_size: -
j_call: TRBJ2-7
cdr3_nt: TGCGCCAGCAGCCAAGTCGGAACTGGGACTAGCTACGAGCAGTACTTC
cdr3_aa: CASSQVGTGTSYEQYF

v_call: TRBV15
d_call: TRBD2
clone_size: -
j_call: TRBJ2-3
cdr3_nt: TGTGCCACCAGCAGAGTAATGGGACTAGCGGGGGGTTCCGCAGATACGCAGTATTTT
cdr3_aa: CATSRVMGLAGGSADTQYF

v_call: TRBV30
d_call: -
clone_size: few
j_call: TRBJ2-1
cdr3_nt: TGTGCCTGGAGTAAGGAGTTTGGCAATGAGCAGTTCTTC
cdr3_aa: CAWSKEFGNEQFF

v_call: TRBV6-5
d_call: TRBD2
clone_size: -
j_call: TRBJ2-3
cdr3_nt: TGTGCCAGCAGTTACGGCCCTAGCGGCCTCACAGATACGCAGTATTTT
cdr3_aa: CASSYGPSGLTDTQYF

v_call: TRBV7-9
d_call: -
clone_size: -
j_call: TRBJ2-6
cdr3_nt: TGTGCCAGCAGCTTGGTCGCTGGGGCCAACGTCCTGACTTTC
cdr3_aa: CASSLVAGANVLTF

v_call: TRBV7-8
d_call: TRBD1
clone_size: -
j_call: TRBJ1-3
cdr3_nt: TGTGCCAGCAGCCAGAACAGGGGCACTGGAAACACCATATATTTT
cdr3_aa: CASSQNRGTGNTIYF

v_call: TRBV5-4
d_call: TRBD2
clone_size: -
j_call: TRBJ2-3
cdr3_nt: TGTGCCAGCAGCTCCTTGGCGGGGGGTCTAACTAGCACAGATACGCAGTATTTT
cdr3_aa: CASSSLAGGLTSTDTQYF

v_call: TRBV6-5
d_call: -
clone_size: -
j_call: TRBJ2-3
cdr3_nt: TGTGCCAGCAGTTACGCAGGGCAGGCAGATACGCAGTATTTT
cdr3_aa: CASSYAGQADTQYF

v_call: TRBV4-1
d_call: TRBD1
clone_size: -
j_call: TRBJ1-3
cdr3_nt: TGCGCCAGCAGCCTTCCAGCGGGGGACAGCTCTGGAAACACCATATATTTT
cdr3_aa: CASSLPAGDSSGNTIYF

v_call: TRBV3-1/TRBV3-2
d_call: TRBD1
clone_size: -
j_call: TRBJ1-2
cdr3_nt: TGTGCCAGCAGCTCCCGGGACAGGGTGTGGTATGGCTACACCTTC
cdr3_aa: CASSSRDRVWYGYTF

v_call: TRBV7-8
d_call: -
clone_size: -
j_call: TRBJ1-1
cdr3_nt: TGTGCCAGCAGCTTAGGGTGGGGCGGAGAAGCTTTCTTT
cdr3_aa: CASSLGWGGEAFF

v_call: TRBV11-3
d_call: -
clone_size: -
j_call: TRBJ1-4
cdr3_nt: TGTGCCAGCAGCTTAGGCGGGCCACGACCGGAAAAACTGTTTTTT
cdr3_aa: CASSLGGPRPEKLFF

v_call: TRBV5-4
d_call: TRBD1
clone_size: few
j_call: TRBJ2-3
cdr3_nt: TGTGCCAGCAGCTTGGAGACAGGGGTCCGCACAGATACGCAGTATTTT
cdr3_aa: CASSLETGVRTDTQYF

v_call: TRBV2
d_call: -
clone_size: few
j_call: TRBJ2-3
cdr3_nt: TGTGCCAGCAGAGGGGGGCGGTGGATAGGAGATACGCAGTATTTT
cdr3_aa: CASRGGRWIGDTQYF

v_call: TRBV7-6
d_call: TRBD2
clone_size: -
j_call: TRBJ2-5
cdr3_nt: TGTGCCAGCAGCTTAGGGCCTAGCGGGGGGCAAGAGACCCAGTACTTC
cdr3_aa: CASSLGPSGGQETQYF

v_call: TRBV19
d_call: -
clone_size: -
j_call: TRBJ1-4
cdr3_nt: TGTGCCAGTAATGAAAAACTGTTTTTT
cdr3_aa: CASNEKLFF

v_call: TRBV29-1
d_call: -
clone_size: -
j_call: TRBJ1-4
cdr3_nt: TGCAGCGTTGGCGGTAGGGCAGGCGGGAATGAAAAACTGTTTTTT
cdr3_aa: CSVGGRAGGNEKLFF

v_call: TRBV11-2
d_call: -
clone_size: -
j_call: TRBJ1-1
cdr3_nt: TGTGCCAGCAGCCGACGACCGCCCCCGGGACACATTAACACTGAAGCTTTCTTT
cdr3_aa: CASSRRPPPGHINTEAFF

v_call: TRBV11-2
d_call: -
clone_size: -
j_call: TRBJ2-1
cdr3_nt: TGTGCCAGCAGCTTCCGGGGCGACCTTCTGTTCTTC
cdr3_aa: CASSFRGDLLFF

v_call: TRBV7-2
d_call: TRBD2
clone_size: once
j_call: TRBJ2-4
cdr3_nt: TGTGCCAGCAGCTTAGTGGGCGGGAGTGGTGGAAACATTCAGTACTTC
cdr3_aa: CASSLVGGSGGNIQYF

v_call: TRBV2
d_call: -
clone_size: -
j_call: TRBJ1-2
cdr3_nt: TGTGCCAGCAGTGAAGCGTACAGTCCCTATGGCTACACCTTC
cdr3_aa: CASSEAYSPYGYTF

v_call: TRBV28
d_call: -
clone_size: -
j_call: TRBJ2-7
cdr3_nt: TGTGCCAGCAGTACCGGGACGGGCGCCTACGAGCAGTACTTC
cdr3_aa: CASSTGTGAYEQYF

v_call: TRBV18
d_call: -
clone_size: -
j_call: TRBJ2-1
cdr3_nt: TGTGCCAGCTCACAAAGCTCCTACAATGAGCAGTTCTTC
cdr3_aa: CASSQSSYNEQFF

v_call: TRBV2
d_call: -
clone_size: -
j_call: TRBJ1-6
cdr3_nt: TGTGCCAGCACCAGGCTTTGGAATTCACCCCTCCACTTT
cdr3_aa: CASTRLWNSPLHF

v_call: TRBV21-1
d_call: -
clone_size: -
j_call: TRBJ1-5
cdr3_nt: TGTGCCAGACAGGGGGACAATCAGCCCCAGCATTTT
cdr3_aa: CARQGDNQPQHF

v_call: TRBV9
d_call: -
clone_size: -
j_call: TRBJ1-1
cdr3_nt: TGTGCCAGCAGCGTAGGCCCAAACACTGAAGCTTTCTTT
cdr3_aa: CASSVGPNTEAFF

v_call: TRBV12-3/TRBV12-4
d_call: -
clone_size: -
j_call: TRBJ2-7
cdr3_nt: TGTGCCAGCAGTTTAAGGGCCGAGCAGTACTTC
cdr3_aa: CASSLRAEQYF

v_call: TRBV4-3
d_call: TRBD2
clone_size: -
j_call: TRBJ2-3
cdr3_nt: TGCGCCAGCAGCCAAGCCCCCCAGGCGGGGGTCACAGATACGCAGTATTTT
cdr3_aa: CASSQAPQAGVTDTQYF

v_call: TRBV7-6
d_call: -
clone_size: -
j_call: TRBJ2-1
cdr3_nt: TGTGCCAGCAGTCCAGAGGGGGACTGGATCATTAATGAGCAGTTCTTC
cdr3_aa: CASSPEGDWIINEQFF